The T cell receptor beta chain under discussion was sequenced for a study of T-cell reconstitution after alpha-beta-depleted transplantation in children. The sample holds a few counts of this clonotype. Germline lookup yields CDR1 MNHEY and CDR2 SMNVEV (reference sequence). The CDR3 covers 15 residues. Trimming removed 6 bases at V and 0 bases at J, with 11 bases between. As it was prepared, the TCRbeta library received unique molecular identifiers. MiXCR was run by TCRdb on the PCR reads, yielding one entry per CDR3 protein. Among roughly 610,000 distinct CDR3 sequences listed, 8% to 11% were seen once.

This material consisted of PBMCs from the stem cell graft donor, taken from the stem cell graft. The V call is TRBV27, the J call TRBJ2-2; D uncertain. The source is a human donor who donated a stem cell graft to a child with acute myeloid leukemia. Here the CDR3 DNA reads TGTGCCAGCAGATCCTGGACCTCGAACACCGGGGAGCTGTTTTTT. This translates into CASRSWTSNTGELFF.